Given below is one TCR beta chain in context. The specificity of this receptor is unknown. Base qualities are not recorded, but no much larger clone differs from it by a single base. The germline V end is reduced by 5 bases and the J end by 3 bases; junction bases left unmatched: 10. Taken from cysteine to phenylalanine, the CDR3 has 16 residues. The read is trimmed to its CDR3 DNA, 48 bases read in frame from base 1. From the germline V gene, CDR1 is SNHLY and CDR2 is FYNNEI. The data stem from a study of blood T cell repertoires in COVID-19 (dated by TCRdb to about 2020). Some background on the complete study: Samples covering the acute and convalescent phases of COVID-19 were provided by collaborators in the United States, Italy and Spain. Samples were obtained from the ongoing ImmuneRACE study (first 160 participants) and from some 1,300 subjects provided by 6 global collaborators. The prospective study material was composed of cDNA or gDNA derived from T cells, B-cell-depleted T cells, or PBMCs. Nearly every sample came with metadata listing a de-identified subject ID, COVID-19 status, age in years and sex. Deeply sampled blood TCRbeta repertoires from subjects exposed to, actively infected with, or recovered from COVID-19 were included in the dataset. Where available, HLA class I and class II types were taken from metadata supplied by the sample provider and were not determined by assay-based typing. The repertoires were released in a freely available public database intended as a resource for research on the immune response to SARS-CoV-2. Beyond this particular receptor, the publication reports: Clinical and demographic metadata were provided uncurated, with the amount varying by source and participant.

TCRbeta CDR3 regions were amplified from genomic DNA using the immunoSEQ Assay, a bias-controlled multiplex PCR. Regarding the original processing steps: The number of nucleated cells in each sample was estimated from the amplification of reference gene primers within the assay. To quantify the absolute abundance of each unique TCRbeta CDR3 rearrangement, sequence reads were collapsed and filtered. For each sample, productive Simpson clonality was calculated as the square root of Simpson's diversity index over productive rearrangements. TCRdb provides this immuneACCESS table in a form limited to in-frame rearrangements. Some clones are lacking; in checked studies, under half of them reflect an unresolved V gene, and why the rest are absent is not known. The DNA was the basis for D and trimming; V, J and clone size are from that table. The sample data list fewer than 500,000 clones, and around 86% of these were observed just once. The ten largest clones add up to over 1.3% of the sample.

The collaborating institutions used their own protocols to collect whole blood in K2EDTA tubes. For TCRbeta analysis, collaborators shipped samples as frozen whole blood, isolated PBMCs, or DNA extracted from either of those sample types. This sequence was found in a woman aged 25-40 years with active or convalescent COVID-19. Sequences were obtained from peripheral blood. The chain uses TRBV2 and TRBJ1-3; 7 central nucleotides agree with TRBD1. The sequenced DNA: TGTGCCAGCAGTCAAACGGGGGACAGTATTGGAAACACCATATATTTT. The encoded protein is CASSQTGDSIGNTIYF.